Reported below is one T cell receptor (beta chain). Germline CDR1 reads SGHAT; CDR2 reads FQDESV (reference sequence). The CDR3 runs to 13 residues. Between the trimmed V and J ends, which lost 5 bases and 6 bases, there was a span of 14 bases. These data are taken from a study of response to subunit inactivated influenza vaccine. TCRdb reanalysed the RT-PCR reads using MiXCR and keeps one entry per CDR3 protein. The sample lists more than 550,000 distinct CDR3 sequences; 11% were seen once. A further study also used this sample, focusing on T cells expressing NK-cell markers. Per that study: Scientists made TCR beta cDNA using 5'RACE template switching with UMIs. The CD3+CD56-NKG2C+ fraction of a handful of donors was likewise dominated by these clonotypes.

This material consisted of PBMCs from blood, taken on the day of vaccination. The chain combines TRBV11-1 with TRBJ2-7; a weak D match, TRBD2 (6 bases). The TCR originated in a man aged 50 or older who received an inactivated influenza vaccine. Here the CDR3 DNA reads TGTGCCAGCAGCATTGGCGGGGTTCGCGAGCAGTACTTC. Its translation is CASSIGGVREQYF.